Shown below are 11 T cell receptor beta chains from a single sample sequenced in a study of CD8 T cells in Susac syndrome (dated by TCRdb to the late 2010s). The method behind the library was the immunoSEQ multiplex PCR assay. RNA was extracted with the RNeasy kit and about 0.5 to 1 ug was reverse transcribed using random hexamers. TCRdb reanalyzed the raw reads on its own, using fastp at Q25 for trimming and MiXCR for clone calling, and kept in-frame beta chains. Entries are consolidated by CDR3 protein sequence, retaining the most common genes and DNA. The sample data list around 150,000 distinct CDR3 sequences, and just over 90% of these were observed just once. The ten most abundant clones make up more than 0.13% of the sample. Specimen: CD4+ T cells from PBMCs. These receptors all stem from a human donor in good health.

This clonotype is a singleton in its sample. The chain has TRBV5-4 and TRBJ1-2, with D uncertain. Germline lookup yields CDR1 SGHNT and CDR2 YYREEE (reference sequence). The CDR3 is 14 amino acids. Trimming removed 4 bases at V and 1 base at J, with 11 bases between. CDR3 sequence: CASSPEQFNYGYTF. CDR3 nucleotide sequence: TGTGCCAGCAGCCCGGAGCAGTTTAACTATGGCTACACCTTC.

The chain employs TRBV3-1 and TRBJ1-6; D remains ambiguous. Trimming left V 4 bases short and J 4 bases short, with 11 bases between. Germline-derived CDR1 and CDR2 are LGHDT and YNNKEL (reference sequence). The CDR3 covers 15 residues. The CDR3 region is CASSLGSDYNSPLHF. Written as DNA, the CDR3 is TGTGCCAGCAGCCTCGGGTCCGATTATAATTCACCCCTCCACTTT.

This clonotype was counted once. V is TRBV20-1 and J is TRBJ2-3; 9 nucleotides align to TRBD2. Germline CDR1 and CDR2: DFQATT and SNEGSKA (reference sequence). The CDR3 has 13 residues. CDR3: CSKAGGAGDTQYF. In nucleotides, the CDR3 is TGCTCCAAGGCGGGGGGGGCAGGAGATACGCAGTATTTT.

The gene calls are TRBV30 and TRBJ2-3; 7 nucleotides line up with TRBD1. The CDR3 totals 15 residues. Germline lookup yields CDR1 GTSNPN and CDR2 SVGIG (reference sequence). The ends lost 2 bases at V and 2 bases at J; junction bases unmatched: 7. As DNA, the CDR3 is TGTGCCTGGAGTTGGGAGACAGGGACCACAGATACGCAGTATTTT. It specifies CAWSWETGTTDTQYF.

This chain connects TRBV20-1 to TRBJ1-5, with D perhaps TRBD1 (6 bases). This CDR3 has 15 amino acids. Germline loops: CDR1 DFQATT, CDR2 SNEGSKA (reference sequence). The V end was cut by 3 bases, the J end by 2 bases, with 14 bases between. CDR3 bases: TGCAGTGCTAGCCCGACAGGTCGGGGCAATCAGCCCCAGCATTTT. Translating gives CSASPTGRGNQPQHF.

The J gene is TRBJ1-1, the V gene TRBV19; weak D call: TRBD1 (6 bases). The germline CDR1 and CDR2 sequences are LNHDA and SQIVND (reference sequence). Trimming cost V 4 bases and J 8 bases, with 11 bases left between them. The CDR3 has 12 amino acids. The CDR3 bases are TGTGCCAGTAGTACTCACGGACAGGAAGCTTTCTTT. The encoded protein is CASSTHGQEAFF. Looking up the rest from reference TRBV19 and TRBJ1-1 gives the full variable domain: DGGITQSPKYLFRKEGQNVTLSCEQNLNHDAMYWYRQDPGQGLRLIYYSQIVNDFQKGDIAEGYSVSREKKESFPLTVTSAQKNPTAFYLCASSTHGQEAFFGQGTRLTVV.

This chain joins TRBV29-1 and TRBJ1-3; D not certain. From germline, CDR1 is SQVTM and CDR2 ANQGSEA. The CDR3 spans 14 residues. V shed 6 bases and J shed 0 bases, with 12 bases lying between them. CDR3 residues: CSVGTTVSGNTIYF. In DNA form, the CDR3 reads TGCAGCGTAGGCACTACGGTCTCTGGAAACACCATATATTTT.

CDR3 coding DNA: TGCGCCAGCAGCCAGGACGGGATAGGAGAGCAGTACTTC. Amino acids: CASSQDGIGEQYF. This rearrangement joins TRBV5-1 to TRBJ2-7; possible D gene TRBD2, 5 bases. Deletions cut 4 bases from V and 7 bases from J, with 15 bases between. CDR3 length: 13 residues. Looked up from germline, CDR1 is SGHRS and CDR2 is YFSETQ.

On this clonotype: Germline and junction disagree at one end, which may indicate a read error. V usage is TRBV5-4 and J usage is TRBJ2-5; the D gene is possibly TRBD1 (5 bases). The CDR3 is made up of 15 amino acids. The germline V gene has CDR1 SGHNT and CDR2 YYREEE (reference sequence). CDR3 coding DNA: TGTGCCAGCAGCTTAAGAACAGGTCCTCAAGAGTCCCAGTACTTC. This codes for CASSLRTGPQESQYF.

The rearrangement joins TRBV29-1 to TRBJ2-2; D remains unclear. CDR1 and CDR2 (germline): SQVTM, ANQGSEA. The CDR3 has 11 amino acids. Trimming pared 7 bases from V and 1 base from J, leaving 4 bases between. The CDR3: CSARNTGELFF. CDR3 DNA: TGCAGCGCCAGGAACACCGGGGAGCTGTTTTTT.

Here the CDR3 DNA reads TGTGCCAGCAGCTCTAACAGGGGATCCAAGGATGAAAAACTGTTTTTT. Translating gives CASSSNRGSKDEKLFF. The chain joins TRBV7-2 to TRBJ1-4; 7 bases line up with TRBD1. The CDR3 loop spans 16 amino acids. Trimming at V came to 4 bases and at J to 6 bases, leaving 11 bases not matched to a gene. Germline V lookup: CDR1 SGHTA, CDR2 FQGNSA.